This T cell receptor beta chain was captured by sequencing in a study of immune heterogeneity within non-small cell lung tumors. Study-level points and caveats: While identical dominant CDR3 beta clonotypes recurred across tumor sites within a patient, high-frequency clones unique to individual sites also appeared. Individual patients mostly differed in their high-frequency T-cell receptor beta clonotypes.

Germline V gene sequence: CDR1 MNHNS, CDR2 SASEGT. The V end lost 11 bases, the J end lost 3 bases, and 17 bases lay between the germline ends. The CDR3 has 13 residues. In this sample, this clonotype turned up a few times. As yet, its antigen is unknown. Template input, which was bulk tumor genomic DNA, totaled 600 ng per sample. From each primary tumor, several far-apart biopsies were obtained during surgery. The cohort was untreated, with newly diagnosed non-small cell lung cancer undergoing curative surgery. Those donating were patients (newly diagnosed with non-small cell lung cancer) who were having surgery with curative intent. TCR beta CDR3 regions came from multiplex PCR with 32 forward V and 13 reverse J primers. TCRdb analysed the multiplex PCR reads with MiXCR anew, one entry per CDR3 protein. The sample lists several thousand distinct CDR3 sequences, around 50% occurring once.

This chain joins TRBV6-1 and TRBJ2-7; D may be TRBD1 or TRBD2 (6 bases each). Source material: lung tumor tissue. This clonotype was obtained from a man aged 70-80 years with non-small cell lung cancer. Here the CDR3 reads CAGTRGQGYEQYF. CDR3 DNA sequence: TGTGCCGGCACCCGGGGGCAGGGCTACGAGCAGTACTTC.